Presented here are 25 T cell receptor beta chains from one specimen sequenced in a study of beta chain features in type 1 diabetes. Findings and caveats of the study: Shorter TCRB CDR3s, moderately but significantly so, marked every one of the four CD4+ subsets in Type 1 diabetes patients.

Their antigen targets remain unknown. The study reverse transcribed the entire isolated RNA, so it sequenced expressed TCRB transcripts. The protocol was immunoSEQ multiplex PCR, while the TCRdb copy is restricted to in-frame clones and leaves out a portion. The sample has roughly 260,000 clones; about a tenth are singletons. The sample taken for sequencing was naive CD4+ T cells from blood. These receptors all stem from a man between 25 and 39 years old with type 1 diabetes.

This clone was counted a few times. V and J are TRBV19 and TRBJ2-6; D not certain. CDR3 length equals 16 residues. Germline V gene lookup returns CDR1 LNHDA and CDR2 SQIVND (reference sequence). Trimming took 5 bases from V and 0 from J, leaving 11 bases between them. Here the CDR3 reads CASSRWAPSGANVLTF. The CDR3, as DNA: TGTGCCAGTAGTCGGTGGGCCCCCTCTGGGGCCAACGTCCTGACTTTC.

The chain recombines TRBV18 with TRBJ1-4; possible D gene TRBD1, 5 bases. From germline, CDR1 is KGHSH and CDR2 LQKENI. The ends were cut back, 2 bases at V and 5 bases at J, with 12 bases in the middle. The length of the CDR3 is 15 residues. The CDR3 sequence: CASSPNDSPNEKLFF. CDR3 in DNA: TGTGCCAGCTCACCAAATGACAGCCCAAATGAAAAACTGTTTTTT.

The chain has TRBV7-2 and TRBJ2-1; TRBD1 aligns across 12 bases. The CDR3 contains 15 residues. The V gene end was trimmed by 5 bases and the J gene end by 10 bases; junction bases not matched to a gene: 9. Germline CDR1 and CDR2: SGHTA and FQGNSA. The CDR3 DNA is TGTGCCAGCAGCCGCGGGACAGGGGGCCTTGGCGAGCAGTTCTTC. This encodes CASSRGTGGLGEQFF.

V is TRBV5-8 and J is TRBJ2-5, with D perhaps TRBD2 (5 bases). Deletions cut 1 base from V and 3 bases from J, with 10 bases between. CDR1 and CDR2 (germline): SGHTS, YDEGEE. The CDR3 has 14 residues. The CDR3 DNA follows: TGTGCCAGCAGCTTGCCCGGGCGGGAAGAGACCCAGTACTTC. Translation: CASSLPGREETQYF.

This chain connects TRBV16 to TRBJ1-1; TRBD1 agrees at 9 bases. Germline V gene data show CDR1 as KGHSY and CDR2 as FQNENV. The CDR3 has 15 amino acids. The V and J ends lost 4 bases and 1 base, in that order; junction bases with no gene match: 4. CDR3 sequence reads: CASSLRGQGNTEAFF. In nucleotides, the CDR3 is TGTGCCAGCAGCCTACGGGGACAGGGGAACACTGAAGCTTTCTTT.

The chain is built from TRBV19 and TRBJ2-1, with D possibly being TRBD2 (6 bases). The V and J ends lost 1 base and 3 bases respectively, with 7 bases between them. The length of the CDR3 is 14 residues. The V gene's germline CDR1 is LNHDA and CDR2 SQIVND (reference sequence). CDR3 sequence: CASSIAGDYNEQFF. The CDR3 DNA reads TGTGCCAGTAGTATAGCGGGAGACTACAATGAGCAGTTCTTC. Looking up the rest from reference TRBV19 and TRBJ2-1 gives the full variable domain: DGGITQSPKYLFRKEGQNVTLSCEQNLNHDAMYWYRQDPGQGLRLIYYSQIVNDFQKGDIAEGYSVSREKKESFPLTVTSAQKNPTAFYLCASSIAGDYNEQFFGPGTRLTVL.

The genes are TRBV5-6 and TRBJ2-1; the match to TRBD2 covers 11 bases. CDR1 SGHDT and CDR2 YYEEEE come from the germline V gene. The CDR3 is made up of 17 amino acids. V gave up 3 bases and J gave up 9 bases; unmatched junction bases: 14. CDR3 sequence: CASSSATSGGRRGEQFF. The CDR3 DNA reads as TGTGCCAGCAGCTCGGCCACTAGCGGGGGCCGAAGGGGTGAGCAGTTCTTC.

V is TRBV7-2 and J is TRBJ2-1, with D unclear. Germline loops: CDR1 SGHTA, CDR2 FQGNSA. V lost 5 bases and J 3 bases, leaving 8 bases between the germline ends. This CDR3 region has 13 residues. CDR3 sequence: CASSPKNYNEQFF. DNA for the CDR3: TGTGCCAGCAGCCCTAAGAACTACAATGAGCAGTTCTTC.

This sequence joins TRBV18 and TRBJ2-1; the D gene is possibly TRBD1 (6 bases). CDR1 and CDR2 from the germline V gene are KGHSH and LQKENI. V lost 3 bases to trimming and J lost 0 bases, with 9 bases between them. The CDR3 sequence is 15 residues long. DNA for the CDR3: TGTGCCAGCTCACCGAACAGGGTCTCCTACAATGAGCAGTTCTTC. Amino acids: CASSPNRVSYNEQFF.

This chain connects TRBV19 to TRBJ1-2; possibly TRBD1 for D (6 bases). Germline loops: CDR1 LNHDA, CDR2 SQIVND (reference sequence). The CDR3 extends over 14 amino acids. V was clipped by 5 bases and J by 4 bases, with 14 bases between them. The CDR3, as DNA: TGTGCCAGTAGTTCCCCAGGGGACGTCTATGGCTACACCTTC. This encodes CASSSPGDVYGYTF.

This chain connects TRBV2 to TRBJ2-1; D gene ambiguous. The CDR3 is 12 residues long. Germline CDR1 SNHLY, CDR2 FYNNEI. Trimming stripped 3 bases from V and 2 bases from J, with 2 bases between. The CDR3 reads CASSDTYNEQFF. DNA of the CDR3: TGTGCCAGCAGTGACACCTACAATGAGCAGTTCTTC.

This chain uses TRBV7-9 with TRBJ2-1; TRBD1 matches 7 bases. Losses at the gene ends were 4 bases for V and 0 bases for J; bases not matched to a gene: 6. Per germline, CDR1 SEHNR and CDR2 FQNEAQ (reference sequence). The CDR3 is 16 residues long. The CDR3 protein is CASSSTGDYSYNEQFF. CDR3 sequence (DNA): TGTGCCAGCAGCTCAACAGGGGATTACTCCTACAATGAGCAGTTCTTC.

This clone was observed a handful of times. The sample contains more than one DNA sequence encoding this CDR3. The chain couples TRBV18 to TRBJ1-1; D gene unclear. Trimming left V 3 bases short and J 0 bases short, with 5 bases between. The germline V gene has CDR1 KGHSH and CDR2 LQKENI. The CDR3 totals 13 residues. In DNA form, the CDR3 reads TGTGCCAGCTCACCGGCAGTGAACACTGAAGCTTTCTTT. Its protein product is CASSPAVNTEAFF.

Written as DNA, the CDR3 is TGTGCCAGCAGTGAACTCCCTAGCGGGGGGGGCCATGAGCAGTTCTTC. It is translated as CASSELPSGGGHEQFF. J is TRBJ2-1 and V is TRBV6-4; TRBD2 agrees at 12 bases. The V and J ends lost 3 bases and 8 bases, in that order; junction bases with no gene match: 8. Germline values: CDR1 MRHNA, CDR2 SNTAGT. The CDR3 extends over 16 amino acids.

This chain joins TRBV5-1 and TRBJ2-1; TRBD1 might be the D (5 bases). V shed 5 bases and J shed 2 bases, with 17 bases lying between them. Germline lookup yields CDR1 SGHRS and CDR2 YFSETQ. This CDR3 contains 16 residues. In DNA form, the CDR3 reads TGCGCCAGCAGTAGACAGTCGGTGGTCCCCTACAATGAGCAGTTCTTC. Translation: CASSRQSVVPYNEQFF.

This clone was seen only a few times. This chain's CDR3 is CASSPTGGSGQYF. CDR3 in DNA: TGTGCCAGCAGTCCCACAGGGGGCTCAGGGCAGTACTTC. The V and J genes are TRBV27 and TRBJ2-7; 9 bases fit TRBD1. Trimming cost V 5 bases and J 9 bases; bases outside gene matches: 8. This CDR3 is built from 13 residues. Germline V gene data show CDR1 as MNHEY and CDR2 as SMNVEV (reference sequence).

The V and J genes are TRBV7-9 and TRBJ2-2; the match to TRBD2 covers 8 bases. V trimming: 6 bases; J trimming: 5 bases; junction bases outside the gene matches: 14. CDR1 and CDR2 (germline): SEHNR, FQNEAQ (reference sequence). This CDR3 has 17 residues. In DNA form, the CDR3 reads TGTGCCAGCAGACCAACTTCGGTAGCGGGGTTGACCGGGGAGCTGTTTTTT. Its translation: CASRPTSVAGLTGELFF. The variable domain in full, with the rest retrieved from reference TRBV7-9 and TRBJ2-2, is DTGVSQNPRHKITKRGQNVTFRCDPISEHNRLYWYRQTLGQGPEFLTYFQNEAQLEKSRLLSDRFSAERPKGSFSTLEIQRTEQGDSAMYLCASRPTSVAGLTGELFFGEGSRLTVL.

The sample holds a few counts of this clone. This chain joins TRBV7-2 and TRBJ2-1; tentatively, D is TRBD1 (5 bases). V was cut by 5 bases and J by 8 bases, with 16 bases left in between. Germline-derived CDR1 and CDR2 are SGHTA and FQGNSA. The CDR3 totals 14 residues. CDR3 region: CASSQRQLGHEQFF. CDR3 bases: TGTGCCAGCAGCCAACGACAGCTCGGACATGAGCAGTTCTTC.

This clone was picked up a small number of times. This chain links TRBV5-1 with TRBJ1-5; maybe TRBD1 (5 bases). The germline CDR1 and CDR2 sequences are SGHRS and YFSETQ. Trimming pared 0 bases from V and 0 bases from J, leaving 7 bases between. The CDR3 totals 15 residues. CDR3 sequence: CASSLVGDSNQPQHF. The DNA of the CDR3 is TGCGCCAGCAGCTTGGTAGGGGATAGCAATCAGCCCCAGCATTTT.

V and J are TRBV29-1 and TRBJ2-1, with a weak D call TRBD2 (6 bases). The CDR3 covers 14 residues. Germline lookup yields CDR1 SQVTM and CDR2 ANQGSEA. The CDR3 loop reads CSDRGHGGYNEQFF. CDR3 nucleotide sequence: TGCAGTGATCGAGGCCATGGAGGGTACAATGAGCAGTTCTTC.

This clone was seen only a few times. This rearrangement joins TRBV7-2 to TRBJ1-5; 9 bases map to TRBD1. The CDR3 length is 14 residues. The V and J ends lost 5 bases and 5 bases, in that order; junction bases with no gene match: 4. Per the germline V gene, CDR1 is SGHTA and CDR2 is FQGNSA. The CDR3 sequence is CASSRDRVDQPQHF. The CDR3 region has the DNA TGTGCCAGCAGCCGGGACAGGGTGGATCAGCCCCAGCATTTT.

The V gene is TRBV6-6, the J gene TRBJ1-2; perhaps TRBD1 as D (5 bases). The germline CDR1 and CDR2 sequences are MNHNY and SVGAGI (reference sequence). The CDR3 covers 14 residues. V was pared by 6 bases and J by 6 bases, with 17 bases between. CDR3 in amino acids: CASSRDRGGDGYTF. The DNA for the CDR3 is TGTGCCAGCAGCCGTGACCGGGGGGGAGATGGCTACACCTTC.

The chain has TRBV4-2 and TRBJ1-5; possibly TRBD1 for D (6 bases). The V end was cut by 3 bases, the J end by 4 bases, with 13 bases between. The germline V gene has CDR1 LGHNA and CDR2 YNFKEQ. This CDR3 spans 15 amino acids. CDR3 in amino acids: CASSHLTGINQPQHF. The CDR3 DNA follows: TGTGCCAGCAGCCACTTGACAGGAATTAATCAGCCCCAGCATTTT.

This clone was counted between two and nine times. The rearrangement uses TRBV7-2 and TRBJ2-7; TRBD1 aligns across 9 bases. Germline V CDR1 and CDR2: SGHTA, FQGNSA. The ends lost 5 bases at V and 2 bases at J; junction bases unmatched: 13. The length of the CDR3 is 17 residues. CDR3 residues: CASSPSSMGTGPYEQYF. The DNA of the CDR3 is TGTGCCAGCAGCCCAAGTTCGATGGGGACAGGGCCCTACGAGCAGTACTTC.

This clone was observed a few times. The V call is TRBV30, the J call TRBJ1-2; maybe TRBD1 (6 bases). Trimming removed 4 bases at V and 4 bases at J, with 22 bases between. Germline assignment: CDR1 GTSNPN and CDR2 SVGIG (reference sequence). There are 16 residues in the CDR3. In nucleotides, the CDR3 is TGTGCCTGGACCCTCGCAGGGGCGGCCCTTACCTATGGCTACACCTTC. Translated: CAWTLAGAALTYGYTF. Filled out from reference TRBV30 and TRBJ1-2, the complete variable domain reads SQTIHQWPATLVQPVGSPLSLECTVEGTSNPNLYWYRQAAGRGLQLLFYSVGIGQISSEVPQNLSASRPQDRQFILSSKKLLLSDSGFYLCAWTLAGAALTYGYTFGSGTRLTVV.